A selection of T cell receptor beta chains follows, all from one sample in a study of shared clonotypes between healthy human individuals. Method: immunoSEQ multiplex PCR; TCRdb's copy keeps in-frame clones and lacks some. The sample shows about 610,000 clones, approximately 96% of them seen only once. The sequenced sample consisted of naive CD8+ T cells sorted from blood. These receptors all stem from a woman in her 30s in good health. CDR3s include the opening cysteine and the closing phenylalanine or tryptophan. Fields, in order: clone size, J gene, D gene, V gene, CDR3 protein, CDR3 DNA. A D gene is named only where the DNA matches it firmly. Only part of the rows carry a size: once, few, many, or a class if the clone is expanded.

.	TRBJ2-3	.	TRBV27	CASNQLRNTDTQYF	TGTGCCAGCAACCAGTTGCGTAACACAGATACGCAGTATTTT
.	TRBJ2-7	.	TRBV6-6	CASSSRDFTLTYEQYF	TGTGCCAGCAGTTCCCGGGACTTCACCCTAACTTACGAGCAGTACTTC
.	TRBJ2-1	TRBD2	TRBV10-1	CASSESREGSNEQFF	TGCGCCAGCAGTGAGTCCCGGGAGGGATCCAATGAGCAGTTCTTC
.	TRBJ2-5	TRBD2	TRBV2	CASRETSGAQETQYF	TGTGCCAGCAGAGAGACTAGCGGGGCACAAGAGACCCAGTACTTC
.	TRBJ2-7	TRBD2	TRBV6-5	CASSYSIHGTTYEQYF	TGTGCCAGCAGTTACTCGATCCACGGGACTACCTACGAGCAGTACTTC
.	TRBJ2-3	TRBD1	TRBV29-1	CSVTGETDTQYF	TGCAGCGTCACAGGGGAAACAGATACGCAGTATTTT
.	TRBJ1-3	.	TRBV21-1	CASSKGQAGNTIYF	TGTGCCAGCAGCAAAGGCCAGGCTGGAAACACCATATATTTT
.	TRBJ1-2	TRBD1	TRBV5-4	CASSFGQGEYYGYTF	TGTGCCAGCAGTTTTGGACAGGGGGAATACTATGGCTACACCTTC
once	TRBJ1-1	TRBD1	TRBV6-5	CASTPGQGGTEAFF	TGTGCCAGCACTCCGGGACAGGGAGGAACTGAAGCTTTCTTT
.	TRBJ2-5	.	TRBV18	CASSPRQGLDQETQYF	TGTGCCAGCTCACCACGGCAGGGGCTTGACCAAGAGACCCAGTACTTC
.	TRBJ2-1	TRBD2	TRBV6-1	CASSAPGLAGVRDEQFF	TGTGCCAGCAGTGCACCCGGACTAGCGGGAGTAAGAGATGAGCAGTTCTTC
.	TRBJ2-1	TRBD2	TRBV5-1	CASSLGASSGIYNEQFF	TGCGCCAGCAGCTTGGGAGCTTCTAGCGGGATATACAATGAGCAGTTCTTC
.	TRBJ2-3	TRBD1	TRBV28	CASSFGQGSNTQYF	TGTGCCAGCAGTTTTGGACAGGGATCGAATACGCAGTATTTT
.	TRBJ1-2	.	TRBV2	CASNYLAGSYGYTF	TGTGCCAGCAACTATTTGGCGGGATCCTATGGCTACACCTTC
.	TRBJ2-3	TRBD1	TRBV25-1	CASSALGGGSTDTQYF	TGTGCCAGCAGTGCATTAGGGGGCGGGAGCACAGATACGCAGTATTTT
once	TRBJ1-1	TRBD1	TRBV7-9	CASSEQGAQSF	TGTGCCAGCAGCGAACAGGGGGCCCAATCCTTT
.	TRBJ2-7	.	TRBV6-6	CASSDTYEQYF	TGTGCCAGCAGTGACACTTACGAGCAGTACTTC
.	TRBJ2-7	TRBD2	TRBV29-1	CSVAKRGDYEQYF	TGCAGCGTTGCCAAGCGGGGGGACTACGAGCAGTACTTC
.	TRBJ2-7	TRBD2	TRBV7-2	CASRLGDAGVGEQYF	TGTGCCAGCAGACTAGGGGATGCGGGAGTGGGGGAGCAGTACTTC
.	TRBJ2-7	.	TRBV28	CASTPVRGEQYF	TGTGCCAGCACCCCCGTTCGTGGCGAGCAGTACTTC
.	TRBJ2-1	.	TRBV4-2	CASSQEGGEVYNEQFF	TGTGCCAGCAGCCAAGAAGGGGGAGAAGTCTACAATGAGCAGTTCTTC
once	TRBJ1-1	.	TRBV7-8	CASRSGRSYTEAFF	TGTGCCAGCAGGTCCGGAAGGAGCTACACTGAAGCTTTCTTT
.	TRBJ1-2	TRBD1	TRBV2	CASSTGTAYGYTF	TGTGCCAGCAGTACCGGGACAGCCTATGGCTACACCTTC
.	TRBJ2-1	TRBD2	TRBV11-2	CASFGLVYNEQFF	TGTGCCAGCTTCGGACTAGTGTACAATGAGCAGTTCTTC
.	TRBJ2-7	.	TRBV11-2	CASSLSARGAYEQYF	TGTGCCAGCAGCTTGAGTGCCAGGGGAGCCTACGAGCAGTACTTC
.	TRBJ2-7	.	TRBV2	CASLTDSYEQYF	TGTGCCAGCCTGACGGATTCCTACGAGCAGTACTTC
.	TRBJ2-3	.	TRBV4-1	CASSQRPEDTDTQYF	TGCGCCAGCAGCCAACGTCCAGAGGACACAGATACGCAGTATTTT
.	TRBJ2-7	.	TRBV7-9	CASRPDNSYEQYF	TGTGCCAGCAGACCAGACAACTCCTACGAGCAGTACTTC
.	TRBJ2-7	.	TRBV25-1	CASSVADYEQYF	TGTGCCAGCAGTGTAGCTGATTACGAGCAGTACTTC
.	TRBJ2-6	.	TRBV7-3	CASSLNLLGFSGANVLTF	TGTGCCAGCAGCTTAAACCTTCTGGGGTTTTCTGGGGCCAACGTCCTGACTTTC
.	TRBJ2-1	.	TRBV5-6	CASRYIKSSYNEQFF	TGTGCCAGCAGATACATAAAGAGCTCCTACAATGAGCAGTTCTTC
.	TRBJ2-7	.	TRBV5-6	CASSLVGSSYEQYF	TGTGCCAGCAGCTTGGTGGGATCCTCCTACGAGCAGTACTTC
.	TRBJ2-7	TRBD1	TRBV6-1	CASSETRGRGEQYF	TGTGCCAGCAGTGAAACTAGGGGGCGCGGCGAGCAGTACTTC
.	TRBJ2-2	.	TRBV11-2	CASSPSEELFF	TGTGCCAGCAGCCCGTCCGAGGAGCTGTTTTTT
.	TRBJ1-2	.	TRBV4-1	CASSQVAANYGYTF	TGCGCCAGCAGCCAAGTGGCGGCAAACTATGGCTACACCTTC
.	TRBJ2-1	.	TRBV11-2	CASSLLAMYNEQFF	TGTGCCAGCAGCCTTCTAGCGATGTACAATGAGCAGTTCTTC
.	TRBJ1-2	.	TRBV13	CASSPGGSGYTF	TGTGCCAGCAGCCCCGGTGGGTCTGGCTACACCTTC
.	TRBJ2-5	.	TRBV2	CASSVWAVQETQYF	TGTGCCAGCAGTGTATGGGCAGTCCAAGAGACCCAGTACTTC
.	TRBJ1-5	TRBD1	TRBV27	CASSFTGAGLPQHF	TGTGCCAGCAGTTTTACAGGGGCCGGATTGCCCCAGCATTTT
few	TRBJ1-1	.	TRBV7-9	CASSPGRLEAFF	TGTGCCAGCAGCCCAGGACGCCTTGAAGCTTTCTTT
.	TRBJ1-5	.	TRBV21-1	CASSRHLQGTNQPQHF	TGTGCCAGCAGCAGACATCTACAGGGTACCAATCAGCCCCAGCATTTT
.	TRBJ2-7	TRBD1	TRBV4-1	CASSRGTGPESSYEQYF	TGCGCCAGCAGCCGAGGGACAGGGCCAGAAAGCTCCTACGAGCAGTACTTC
.	TRBJ1-5	.	TRBV28	CASSLYGGTQPQHF	TGTGCCAGCAGTTTATATGGGGGCACTCAGCCCCAGCATTTT
.	TRBJ2-7	.	TRBV11-3	CASSYGRRHEQYF	TGTGCCAGCAGCTACGGCAGGCGCCACGAGCAGTACTTC
.	TRBJ1-4	.	TRBV9	CASSNYNEKLFF	TGTGCCAGCAGCAACTATAATGAAAAACTGTTTTTT
.	TRBJ1-2	TRBD1	TRBV7-9	CASSPGQGAFGYTF	TGTGCCAGCAGCCCGGGACAGGGGGCTTTCGGCTACACCTTC
.	TRBJ1-5	TRBD1	TRBV4-1	CASSQEGQGDGQPQHF	TGCGCCAGCAGCCAAGAGGGACAGGGGGACGGGCAGCCCCAGCATTTT
.	TRBJ2-1	TRBD1	TRBV7-9	CASSLVTGGDEQFF	TGTGCCAGCAGCTTAGTGACAGGGGGCGATGAGCAGTTCTTC
.	TRBJ2-7	TRBD2	TRBV2	CASSDGGLAGLEQYF	TGTGCCAGCAGTGATGGGGGACTAGCGGGACTGGAGCAGTACTTC
.	TRBJ2-7	TRBD1	TRBV29-1	CSVEVPGQGSYEQYF	TGCAGCGTTGAAGTGCCGGGACAGGGTTCCTACGAGCAGTACTTC
.	TRBJ2-1	TRBD2	TRBV28	CASSFGTSGIYNEQFF	TGTGCCAGCAGTTTTGGAACTAGCGGGATATACAATGAGCAGTTCTTC
.	TRBJ2-7	.	TRBV13	CASSPGPSAGEQYF	TGTGCCAGCAGCCCAGGGCCTAGCGCAGGCGAGCAGTACTTC